Here is one T cell receptor beta chain with its context. The data stem from a study of blood T cell repertoires in COVID-19. CDR1 is MDHEN and CDR2 is SYDVKM in the germline V gene. This CDR3 spans 14 amino acids. Trimming took 6 bases from V and 2 from J, leaving 11 bases between them. This table comes from immunoSEQ multiplex PCR, and its TCRdb copy is limited to in-frame clones, with some not included. Among about 210,000 clones listed, 87% were seen once. V gene TRBV28 combines with J gene TRBJ1-3, with D maybe TRBD1 (5 bases). The receptor was isolated from a young man with acute COVID-19. Source material: PBMCs or T cells enriched from blood (not recorded which). The CDR3 DNA is TGTGCCAGCAGGACGGACACGGCTGGAAACACCATATATTTT. This translates into CASRTDTAGNTIYF.